What follows are 24 T cell receptor beta chains derived from one specimen sequenced in a study of blood T cell repertoires in COVID-19. The repertoire was sequenced with immunoSEQ multiplex PCR; TCRdb's copy has only in-frame clones and lacks some. In the table there are some 120,000 clones, around 64% of which are singletons. The source material was peripheral blood. The receptors shown here come from a human donor with acute or convalescent COVID-19. The donor label of this sample is uncertain.

This clone was detected many times. The CDR3 reads CAISGGTSGGINEQFF. The CDR3 nucleotides read TGTGCCATCAGTGGGGGAACTAGCGGGGGCATAAATGAGCAGTTCTTC. V gene TRBV10-3 combines with J gene TRBJ2-1, with 11 bases that match TRBD2. CDR1 and CDR2 from the germline V gene are ENHRY and SYGVKD. V gave up 4 bases and J gave up 7 bases; unmatched junction bases: 9. The CDR3 has 16 residues.

CDR3 DNA sequence: TGCGCCAGCAGCTTGAGCCGGGACACTTATAATTCACCCCTCCACTTT. It specifies CASSLSRDTYNSPLHF. The chain joins TRBV5-1 to TRBJ1-6; maybe TRBD1 (6 bases). The germline V gene has CDR1 SGHRS and CDR2 YFSETQ. V shed 1 base and J shed 4 bases, with 12 bases lying between them. This CDR3 has 16 residues.

V and J are TRBV7-9 and TRBJ1-1; D is perhaps TRBD1 (6 bases). This CDR3 has 15 amino acids. Trimming stripped 2 bases from V and 3 bases from J, with 13 bases between. Germline assignment: CDR1 SEHNR and CDR2 FQNEAQ (reference sequence). CDR3 sequence reads: CASSLHRAVDTEAFF. Here the CDR3 DNA reads TGTGCCAGCAGCTTACACAGGGCAGTTGACACTGAAGCTTTCTTT.

The chain joins TRBV6-6 to TRBJ1-6; perhaps TRBD1 as D (6 bases). V was cut by 7 bases and J by 5 bases, with 12 bases left in between. CDR3 length equals 14 residues. Germline V gives CDR1 MNHNY, CDR2 SVGAGI (reference sequence). CDR3 loop: CASTSDRNNSPLHF. Here the CDR3 DNA reads TGTGCCAGCACCTCGGACAGAAATAATTCACCCCTCCACTTT.

This clone was counted a few times. V usage is TRBV18 and J usage is TRBJ2-5; 7 bases align to TRBD1. The V gene's germline CDR1 is KGHSH and CDR2 LQKENI. The ends lost 6 bases at V and 1 base at J; junction bases unmatched: 8. The CDR3 runs to 15 residues. Here the CDR3 reads CASSLRQGPQETQYF. In DNA form, the CDR3 reads TGTGCCAGCTCTCTTAGACAGGGACCCCAAGAGACCCAGTACTTC.

The genes are TRBV28 and TRBJ2-7; the match to TRBD1 covers 9 bases. Trimming at V came to 6 bases and at J to 2 bases, leaving 11 bases not matched to a gene. Germline V CDR1 and CDR2: MDHEN, SYDVKM. CDR3 length: 16 residues. The CDR3 sequence is CASRGPGQGGTYEQYF. In DNA form, the CDR3 reads TGTGCCAGCAGGGGCCCGGGACAGGGAGGGACCTACGAGCAGTACTTC.

The chain couples TRBV18 to TRBJ1-1; 9 nucleotides match TRBD1. The CDR3 runs 15 residues. Looked up from germline, CDR1 is KGHSH and CDR2 is LQKENI. V gave up 3 bases and J gave up 3 bases; unmatched junction bases: 5. The DNA for the CDR3 is TGTGCCAGCTCACCCGGGACAGGGCTGGACACTGAAGCTTTCTTT. Amino acids: CASSPGTGLDTEAFF.

This clone has more than one count but fewer than ten. The CDR3 coding sequence is TGTGCCACCAGTCAACGGACAGGGATCGACAATGAGCAGTTCTTC. This sequence encodes CATSQRTGIDNEQFF. This chain connects TRBV24-1 to TRBJ2-1, with TRBD1 matching over 8 bases. This CDR3 region has 15 residues. CDR1 and CDR2 (germline): KGHDR, SFDVKD. Unmatched junction bases numbered 8, after V lost 6 bases and J lost 5 bases.

The CDR3 protein is CASSLAANTEAFF. The CDR3 DNA reads TGTGCCAGCAGCTTGGCCGCTAACACTGAAGCTTTCTTT. The chain joins TRBV7-3 to TRBJ1-1; D is ambiguous. Trimming took off 3 bases at V and 2 bases at J, with 7 bases between the two ends. The germline gives CDR1 SGHTA, CDR2 FQGTGA. The CDR3 has 13 amino acids. Drawing the rest from reference TRBV7-3 and TRBJ1-1, the complete variable domain is GAGVSQTPSNKVTEKGKYVELRCDPISGHTALYWYRQSLGQGPEFLIYFQGTGAADDSGLPNDRFFAVRPEGSVSTLKIQRTERGDSAVYLCASSLAANTEAFFGQGTRLTVV.

This clone was counted only a few times. This chain links TRBV18 with TRBJ2-2, with TRBD2 matching 11 bases. Germline V gives CDR1 KGHSH, CDR2 LQKENI. V trimming: 1 base; J trimming: 0 bases; junction bases outside the gene matches: 13. The CDR3 extends over 21 amino acids. CDR3 region: CASSPLPGLAGGRSNTGELFF. Here the CDR3 DNA reads TGTGCCAGCTCACCACTTCCAGGCCTAGCGGGGGGCCGATCGAACACCGGGGAGCTGTTTTTT.

The chain uses TRBV6-5 and TRBJ2-2; D unclear. CDR3 size: 15 residues. V shed 5 bases and J shed 0 bases, with 10 bases lying between them. Per the germline V gene, CDR1 is MNHEY and CDR2 is SVGAGI. This chain's CDR3 is CASSPRVANTGELFF. CDR3 nucleotides: TGTGCCAGCAGTCCTCGGGTCGCGAACACCGGGGAGCTGTTTTTT.

The CDR3 coding sequence is TGTGCCAGCAGTGCGGTCTCGGGAAACATTCAGTACTTC. Amino acid sequence: CASSAVSGNIQYF. This chain uses TRBV2 with TRBJ2-4, with unresolved D. The V gene's germline CDR1 is SNHLY and CDR2 FYNNEI. The length of the CDR3 is 13 residues. Deletions cut 4 bases from V and 6 bases from J, with 10 bases between.

The chain uses TRBV7-9 and TRBJ1-1; D may be TRBD1 (5 bases). Trimming cost V 5 bases and J 10 bases, with 14 bases left between them. The CDR3 sequence is 12 residues long. Germline values: CDR1 SEHNR, CDR2 FQNEAQ (reference sequence). CDR3 residues: CASSIDMGGAFF. The CDR3 region has the DNA TGTGCCAGCAGCATCGACATGGGGGGAGCTTTCTTT. The variable domain in full, with the rest retrieved from reference TRBV7-9 and TRBJ1-1, is DTGVSQNPRHKITKRGQNVTFRCDPISEHNRLYWYRQTLGQGPEFLTYFQNEAQLEKSRLLSDRFSAERPKGSFSTLEIQRTEQGDSAMYLCASSIDMGGAFFGQGTRLTVV.

This clone turned up a few times. The genes are TRBV4-2 and TRBJ1-5; 7 nucleotides align to TRBD1. CDR1 LGHNA and CDR2 YNFKEQ come from the germline V gene. The junction had 15 bases not matched to a gene; V was cut back by 4 bases and J by 0 bases. This CDR3 has 19 amino acids. DNA of the CDR3: TGTGCCAGCAGCCGAGCCGGGACAGCCGGGGGAGATAGCAATCAGCCCCAGCATTTT. This translates into CASSRAGTAGGDSNQPQHF.

The chain is built from TRBV3-1 (or the pseudogene TRBV3-2) and TRBJ2-6, with TRBD1 identical over 8 bases. This CDR3 region has 16 residues. With V trimmed by 4 bases and J by 0 bases, 2 bases remained unmatched. CDR1 and CDR2 (germline): LGHDT, YNNKEL (reference sequence). The CDR3 region is CASSRTGGSGANVLTF. The CDR3 DNA follows: TGTGCCAGCAGCCGTACAGGGGGCTCTGGGGCCAACGTCCTGACTTTC.

CDR3 DNA: TGTGCCAGCAGCCCTGCAGGGGATCTAGCCAAAAACATTCAGTACTTC. The encoded protein is CASSPAGDLAKNIQYF. The chain employs TRBV3-1 (or the pseudogene TRBV3-2) and TRBJ2-4, with D maybe TRBD1 (6 bases). The CDR3 sequence is 16 residues long. The germline V gene has CDR1 LGHDT and CDR2 YNNKEL (reference sequence). Trimming cost V 4 bases and J 0 bases, with 13 bases left between them.

The chain has TRBV4-1 and TRBJ2-2, with 7 bases matching TRBD1. CDR3 length equals 17 residues. Germline V lookup: CDR1 MGHRA, CDR2 YSYEKL. Losses at the gene ends were 5 bases for V and 3 bases for J; bases not matched to a gene: 12. CDR3 in amino acids: CASSEPSRTGYTGELFF. The CDR3 DNA follows: TGCGCCAGCAGCGAACCTTCTCGGACAGGTTACACCGGGGAGCTGTTTTTT.

This chain connects TRBV5-1 to TRBJ1-4; 9 nucleotides match TRBD1. The CDR3 runs to 17 residues. CDR1 SGHRS and CDR2 YFSETQ come from the germline V gene. The V segment lost 0 bases and the J segment 5 bases; nucleotides outside the gene matches: 8. The CDR3, as DNA: TGCGCCAGCAGCTTGGATAGATACAGGGGGCAGAATGAAAAACTGTTTTTT. Its protein product is CASSLDRYRGQNEKLFF.

The chain employs TRBV6-1 and TRBJ2-3; TRBD2 matches at 11 bases. The CDR3 consists of 16 residues. V lost 2 bases, J lost 7 bases, and 8 bases stayed unmatched. CDR1 MNHNS and CDR2 SASEGT come from the germline V gene. CDR3 loop: CASSEFPSGGSYTQYF. The CDR3 nucleotides are TGTGCCAGCAGTGAATTCCCTAGCGGGGGGTCTTATACGCAGTATTTT.

This chain connects TRBV9 to TRBJ1-2, with 8 nucleotides matching TRBD1. Losses at the gene ends were 4 bases for V and 4 bases for J; bases not matched to a gene: 6. CDR1 SGDLS and CDR2 YYNGEE come from the germline V gene. This CDR3 contains 14 residues. The CDR3 coding sequence is TGTGCCAGCAGCCCTTTTGGGACAGGCTATGGCTACACCTTC. The encoded protein is CASSPFGTGYGYTF.

The V gene is TRBV29-1, the J gene TRBJ2-7; D is perhaps TRBD2 (5 bases). The CDR3 contains 14 residues. Looked up from germline, CDR1 is SQVTM and CDR2 is ANQGSEA. With 4 bases removed from V and 8 bases from J, the gap between germline ends came to 21 bases. CDR3 sequence: CSVGPVDFSTKQYF. CDR3 bases: TGCAGCGTTGGACCCGTGGACTTCTCTACGAAGCAGTACTTC.

The rearrangement joins TRBV30 to TRBJ1-6; the D gene is possibly TRBD1 (5 bases). CDR3 length: 12 amino acids. The germline CDR1 and CDR2 sequences are GTSNPN and SVGIG (reference sequence). V was pared by 6 bases and J by 9 bases, with 12 bases between. The CDR3 reads CACSGESSPLHF. The CDR3 region has the DNA TGTGCCTGCTCGGGGGAAAGTTCACCCCTCCACTTT.

The V call is TRBV7-2, the J call TRBJ1-3; possible D gene TRBD1, 5 bases. CDR3 length: 14 amino acids. CDR1 and CDR2 from the germline V gene are SGHTA and FQGNSA. V lost 1 base, J lost 4 bases, and 8 bases lay in between. CDR3 sequence: CASSLVQGGNTIYF. The CDR3 nucleotides read TGTGCCAGCAGCTTAGTGCAGGGAGGAAACACCATATATTTT.

This clone appeared a few times. The V and J genes are TRBV2 and TRBJ1-1; 9 nucleotides match TRBD1. There are 13 residues in the CDR3. Trimming at V came to 8 bases and at J to 4 bases, leaving 5 bases not matched to a gene. Germline values: CDR1 SNHLY, CDR2 FYNNEI. CDR3 in DNA: TGTGCCAGCCACCGGGACAGGGCCACTGAAGCTTTCTTT. Amino acid sequence: CASHRDRATEAFF.